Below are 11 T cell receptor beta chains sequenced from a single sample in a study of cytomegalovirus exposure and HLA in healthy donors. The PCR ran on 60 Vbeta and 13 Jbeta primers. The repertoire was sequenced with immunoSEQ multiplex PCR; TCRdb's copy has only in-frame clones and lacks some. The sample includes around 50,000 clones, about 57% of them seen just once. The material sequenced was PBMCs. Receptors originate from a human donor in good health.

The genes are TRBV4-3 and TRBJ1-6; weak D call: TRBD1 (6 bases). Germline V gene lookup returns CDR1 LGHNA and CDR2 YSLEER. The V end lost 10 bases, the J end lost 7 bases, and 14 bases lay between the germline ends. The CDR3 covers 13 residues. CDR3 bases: TGCGCCATAGGCAGGGGCGGCAATTCACCCCTCCACTTT. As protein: CAIGRGGNSPLHF.

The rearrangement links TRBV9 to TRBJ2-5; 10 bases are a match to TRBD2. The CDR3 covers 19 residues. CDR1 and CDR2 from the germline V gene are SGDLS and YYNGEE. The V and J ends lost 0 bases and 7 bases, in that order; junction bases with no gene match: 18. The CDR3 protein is CASSVGWLAGAYSGGTQYF. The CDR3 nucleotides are TGTGCCAGCAGCGTAGGTTGGCTAGCGGGGGCCTACTCCGGAGGGACCCAGTACTTC.

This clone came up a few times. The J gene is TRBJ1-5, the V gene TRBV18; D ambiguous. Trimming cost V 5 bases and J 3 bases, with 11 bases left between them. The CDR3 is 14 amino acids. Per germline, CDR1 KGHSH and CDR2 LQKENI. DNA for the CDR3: TGTGCCAGCTCAACTAATACGGTCAATCAGCCCCAGCATTTT. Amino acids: CASSTNTVNQPQHF.

CDR3 protein: CAWSVQSGLDTEAFF. The CDR3 DNA reads TGTGCCTGGAGTGTACAATCAGGGTTGGACACTGAAGCTTTCTTT. This chain connects TRBV30 to TRBJ1-1, with D possibly being TRBD1 (5 bases). CDR3 length equals 15 residues. V lost 0 bases, J lost 3 bases, and 14 bases lay in between. Germline CDR1 GTSNPN, CDR2 SVGIG (reference sequence).

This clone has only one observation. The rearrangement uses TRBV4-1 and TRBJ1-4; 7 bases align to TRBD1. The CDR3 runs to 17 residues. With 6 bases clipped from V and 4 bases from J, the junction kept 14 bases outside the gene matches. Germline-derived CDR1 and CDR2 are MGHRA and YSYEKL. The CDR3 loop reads CASRPGTVAGGNEKLFF. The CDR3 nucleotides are TGCGCCAGCAGACCAGGCACGGTGGCAGGGGGTAATGAAAAACTGTTTTTT.

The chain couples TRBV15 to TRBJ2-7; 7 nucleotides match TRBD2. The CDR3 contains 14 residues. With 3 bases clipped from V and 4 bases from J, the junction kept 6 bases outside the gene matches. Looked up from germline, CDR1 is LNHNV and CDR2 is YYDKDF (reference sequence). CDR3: CATSSRDYSYEQYF. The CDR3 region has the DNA TGTGCCACCAGCAGCCGGGACTATTCATACGAGCAGTACTTC.

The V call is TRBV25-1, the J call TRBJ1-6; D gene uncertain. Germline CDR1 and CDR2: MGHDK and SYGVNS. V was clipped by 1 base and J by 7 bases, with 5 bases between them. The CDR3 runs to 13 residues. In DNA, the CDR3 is TGTGCCAGCAGTGAATCAGGAAATTCACCCCTCCACTTT. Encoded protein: CASSESGNSPLHF.

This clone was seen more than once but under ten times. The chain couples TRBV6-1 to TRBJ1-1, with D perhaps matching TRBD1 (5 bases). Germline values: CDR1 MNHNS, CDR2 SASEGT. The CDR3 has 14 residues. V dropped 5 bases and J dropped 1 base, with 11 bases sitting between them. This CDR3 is CASSYGGGNTEAFF. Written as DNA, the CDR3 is TGTGCCAGCAGTTATGGGGGGGGGAACACTGAAGCTTTCTTT.

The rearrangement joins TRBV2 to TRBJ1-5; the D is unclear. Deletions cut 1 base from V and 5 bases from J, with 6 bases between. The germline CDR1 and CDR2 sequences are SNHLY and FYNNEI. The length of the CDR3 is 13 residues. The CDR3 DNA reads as TGTGCCAGCAGTGAAGAGCAGGATCAGCCCCAGCATTTT. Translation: CASSEEQDQPQHF.

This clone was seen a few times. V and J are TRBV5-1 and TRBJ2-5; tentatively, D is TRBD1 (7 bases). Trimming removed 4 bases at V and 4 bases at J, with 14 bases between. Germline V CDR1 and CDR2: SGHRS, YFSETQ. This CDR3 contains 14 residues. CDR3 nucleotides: TGCGCCAGCAGCCCAGGGGGGAGCCCAGAGACCCAGTACTTC. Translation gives CASSPGGSPETQYF.

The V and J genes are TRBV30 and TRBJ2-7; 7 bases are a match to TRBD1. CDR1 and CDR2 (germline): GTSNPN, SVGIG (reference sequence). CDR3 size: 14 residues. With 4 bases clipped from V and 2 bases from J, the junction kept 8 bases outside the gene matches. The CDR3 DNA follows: TGTGCCTGGACCGGAACAGGGGTACCCTACGAGCAGTACTTC. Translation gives CAWTGTGVPYEQYF.